Shown below are 20 T cell receptor beta chains from a single sample sequenced in a study of shared clonotypes between healthy human individuals. Profiled with immunoSEQ multiplex PCR; TCRdb holds only in-frame clones, not every one. The sample lists about 380,000 clones, roughly 96% occurring once. Sequencing input: memory CD8+ T cells sorted from blood. The subset is: CD45RO+ cells pooled with CCR7-negative TemRA cells. All receptors derive from a man aged 25-45 years in good health.

This chain uses TRBV30 with TRBJ2-3; TRBD2 aligns across 8 bases. Germline values: CDR1 GTSNPN, CDR2 SVGIG (reference sequence). V was clipped by 4 bases and J by 2 bases; unmatched bases: 8. The CDR3 is 15 residues long. The CDR3 nucleotides read TGTGCCTGGAAGGTAGCGGGAAGCCTCACAGATACGCAGTATTTT. Translation gives CAWKVAGSLTDTQYF.

A remark on this clone: Relative to the germline gene, one junction end is altered; a read error may explain this. The chain combines TRBV4-2 with TRBJ2-4; TRBD2 aligns across 7 bases. The CDR3 is 15 residues long. Per germline, CDR1 LGHNA and CDR2 YNFKEQ. CDR3 coding DNA: TGTGCCAGCAGCCAAGAAGCTGAGGCGGGAGTTTGGAAGGACTTC. This codes for CASSQEAEAGVWKDF.

The CDR3 reads CASSLSSSGASEQYF. The CDR3 DNA reads TGTGCCAGCAGCTTGTCATCCAGCGGGGCCTCCGAGCAGTACTTC. V and J are TRBV5-6 and TRBJ2-7, with TRBD2 identical over 7 bases. V lost 1 base to trimming and J lost 6 bases; unmatched junction nucleotides: 10. This CDR3 is 15 amino acids long. Germline CDR1 reads SGHDT; CDR2 reads YYEEEE.

V and J are TRBV6-5 and TRBJ2-2; D is unclear. The V and J ends lost 3 bases and 7 bases respectively, with 18 bases between them. The germline V gene has CDR1 MNHEY and CDR2 SVGAGI. The CDR3 has 16 amino acids. The CDR3 here is CASSYRKGGVDGELFF. CDR3 nucleotides: TGTGCCAGCAGTTATCGAAAGGGTGGAGTAGACGGGGAGCTGTTTTTT.

The genes are TRBV11-3 and TRBJ1-1; no clear D gene. The germline gives CDR1 SGHNT, CDR2 YENEEA. Trimming stripped 0 bases from V and 3 bases from J, with 5 bases between. This CDR3 comprises 13 residues. CDR3 nucleotide sequence: TGTGCCAGCAGCTTAGAAGGTGACACTGAAGCTTTCTTT. This encodes CASSLEGDTEAFF.

The genes are TRBV5-6 and TRBJ1-2; TRBD1 matches at 9 bases. The ends lost 0 bases at V and 2 bases at J; junction bases unmatched: 5. Germline V CDR1 and CDR2: SGHDT, YYEEEE. The CDR3 spans 16 residues. The DNA of the CDR3 is TGTGCCAGCAGCTTGGGCGGGACAGGGCAAAACTATGGCTACACCTTC. It specifies CASSLGGTGQNYGYTF.

This chain joins TRBV13 and TRBJ2-7; D gene ambiguous. Trimming shortened V by 0 bases and J by 2 bases, and 11 bases separated the two germline ends. This CDR3 has 15 amino acids. Germline V lookup: CDR1 PRHDT, CDR2 FYEKMQ (reference sequence). The CDR3 sequence is CASSLGWQKTYEQYF. For the CDR3, the DNA is TGTGCCAGCAGCTTAGGGTGGCAGAAAACCTACGAGCAGTACTTC.

The chain couples TRBV30 to TRBJ1-2; 10 nucleotides match TRBD1. V was clipped by 2 bases and J by 5 bases; unmatched bases: 5. CDR1 is GTSNPN and CDR2 is SVGIG in the germline V gene (reference sequence). The CDR3 spans 14 residues. The CDR3 loop is CAWSRQGANYGYTF. The CDR3 DNA follows: TGTGCCTGGAGTAGACAGGGGGCGAATTATGGCTACACCTTC.

This clone was seen once. The chain uses TRBV5-1 and TRBJ2-4; 9 bases are a match to TRBD2. Germline-derived CDR1 and CDR2 are SGHRS and YFSETQ. The CDR3 extends over 15 amino acids. Germline trimming cut 0 bases from V and 8 bases from J; bases unmatched to any gene: 6. The DNA for the CDR3 is TGCGCCAGCAGCTTGGAAGCTAGCGGGAAAGACATTCAGTACTTC. Residues: CASSLEASGKDIQYF. Filled out from reference TRBV5-1 and TRBJ2-4, the complete variable domain reads KAGVTQTPRYLIKTRGQQVTLSCSPISGHRSVSWYQQTPGQGLQFLFEYFSETQRNKGNFPGRFSGRQFSNSRSEMNVSTLELGDSALYLCASSLEASGKDIQYFGAGTRLSVL.

The gene calls are TRBV2 and TRBJ1-1, with D tentatively TRBD1 (6 bases). V lost 7 bases, J lost 6 bases, and 12 bases lay in between. Germline V gene sequence: CDR1 SNHLY, CDR2 FYNNEI. CDR3 length equals 12 residues. CDR3 nucleotide sequence: TGTGCCAGCAAACAGGGAGGGTCTGAAGCTTTCTTT. It encodes CASKQGGSEAFF. Looking up the rest from reference TRBV2 and TRBJ1-1 gives the full variable domain: EPEVTQTPSHQVTQMGQEVILRCVPISNHLYFYWYRQILGQKVEFLVSFYNNEISEKSEIFDDQFSVERPDGSNFTLKIRSTKLEDSAMYFCASKQGGSEAFFGQGTRLTVV.

V and J are TRBV5-4 and TRBJ2-7; 7 bases agree with TRBD2. The V gene's germline CDR1 is SGHNT and CDR2 YYREEE (reference sequence). This CDR3 comprises 16 residues. V was pared by 4 bases and J by 0 bases, with 10 bases of the junction left unmatched. CDR3: CASSPLAGRRSYEQYF. In DNA, the CDR3 is TGTGCCAGCAGCCCTTTAGCGGGCCGGCGCTCCTACGAGCAGTACTTC.

The genes are TRBV2 and TRBJ1-4; tentative D call: TRBD1 (6 bases). The CDR3 contains 13 residues. V shed 7 bases and J shed 8 bases, with 14 bases lying between them. The germline CDR1 and CDR2 sequences are SNHLY and FYNNEI. DNA of the CDR3: TGTGCCAGCAAGGGGGGCCTGAGGGAAAAACTGTTTTTT. Translation: CASKGGLREKLFF.

This clone appeared once. The chain uses TRBV13 and TRBJ2-1; 14 bases match TRBD2. The CDR3 runs to 18 residues. The trim removed 5 bases at V and 8 bases at J, leaving 14 bases unmatched. Germline CDR1 reads PRHDT; CDR2 reads FYEKMQ (reference sequence). The CDR3 protein is CASSPGLAGATLLDEQFF. The CDR3 coding sequence is TGTGCCAGCAGCCCGGGACTAGCGGGAGCAACGTTACTAGATGAGCAGTTCTTC.

The chain has TRBV15 and TRBJ2-7; 10 bases match TRBD2. CDR1 and CDR2 (germline): LNHNV, YYDKDF (reference sequence). The V and J ends lost 3 bases and 6 bases, in that order; junction bases with no gene match: 8. The CDR3 has 15 residues. The CDR3 DNA reads as TGTGCCACCAGCAGGGAGCGGGAGGGACATTTCGAGCAGTACTTC. This sequence encodes CATSREREGHFEQYF.

This clone has only one observation. Other nucleotide sequences from this sample produce the same CDR3. This rearrangement joins TRBV5-1 to TRBJ2-1; 11 nucleotides line up with TRBD2. The J segment lost 7 bases and the V segment lost 0 bases, leaving 0 bases of the junction unmatched. In germline, CDR1 is SGHRS, CDR2 YFSETQ. CDR3 length: 14 residues. As DNA, the CDR3 is TGCGCCAGCAGCTTGGGGACTAGCGGGAATGAGCAGTTCTTC. Translated: CASSLGTSGNEQFF.

This chain joins TRBV28 and TRBJ2-2; 8 nucleotides match TRBD1. The junction had 6 bases not matched to a gene; V was cut back by 8 bases and J by 4 bases. The CDR3 totals 14 residues. CDR1 is MDHEN, CDR2 SYDVKM, per germline. This CDR3 reads CASSRDRPTGELFF. The CDR3 region has the DNA TGTGCCAGCTCCCGGGACAGGCCCACCGGGGAGCTGTTTTTT.

This clone was detected once. V usage is TRBV25-1 and J usage is TRBJ2-6, with D hard to call. Germline V gives CDR1 MGHDK, CDR2 SYGVNS. Trimming stripped 3 bases from V and 3 bases from J, with 9 bases between. There are 15 residues in the CDR3. CDR3 sequence reads: CASSDIGYGANVLTF. The CDR3 nucleotides read TGTGCCAGCAGTGATATAGGGTATGGGGCCAACGTCCTGACTTTC.

The CDR3 bases are TGTGCCACCAAAGCGGGAGGGACCTACGAGCAGTACTTC. It translates to CATKAGGTYEQYF. This chain uses TRBV28 with TRBJ2-7; 10 positions agree with TRBD2. J was trimmed by 2 bases and V by 10 bases; bases with no gene match: 5. The germline V gene has CDR1 MDHEN and CDR2 SYDVKM. The CDR3 covers 13 residues.

The CDR3 sequence is CASSPRGPYNEQFF. The CDR3 region has the DNA TGTGCCAGCAGCCCACGGGGACCTTACAATGAGCAGTTCTTC. The chain combines TRBV7-8 with TRBJ2-1; either TRBD1 or TRBD2 may fit D (5 bases each). This CDR3 contains 14 residues. Trimming stripped 5 bases from V and 4 bases from J, with 12 bases between. Germline V lookup: CDR1 SGHVS, CDR2 FQNEAQ.

The chain links TRBV7-6 to TRBJ2-1; no firm D call. The V end lost 2 bases, the J end lost 6 bases, and 2 bases lay between the germline ends. Germline CDR1 SGHVS, CDR2 FNYEAQ. CDR3 size: 11 residues. CDR3 sequence (DNA): TGTGCCAGCAGCTTAACCAATGAGCAGTTCTTC. The encoded protein is CASSLTNEQFF.